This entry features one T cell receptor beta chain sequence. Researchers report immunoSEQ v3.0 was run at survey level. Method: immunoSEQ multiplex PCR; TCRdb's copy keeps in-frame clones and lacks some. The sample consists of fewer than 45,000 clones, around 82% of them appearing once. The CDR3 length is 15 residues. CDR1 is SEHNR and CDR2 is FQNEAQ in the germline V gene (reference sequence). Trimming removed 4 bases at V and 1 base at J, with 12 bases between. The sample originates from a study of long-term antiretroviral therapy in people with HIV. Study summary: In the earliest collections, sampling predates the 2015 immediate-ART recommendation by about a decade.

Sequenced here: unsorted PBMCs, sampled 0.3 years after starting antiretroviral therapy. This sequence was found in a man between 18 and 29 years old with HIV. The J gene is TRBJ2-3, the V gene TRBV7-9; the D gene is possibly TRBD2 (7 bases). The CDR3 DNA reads TGTGCCAGCAGCTGGGGGGGCGTAGGCACAGATACGCAGTATTTT. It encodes CASSWGGVGTDTQYF.